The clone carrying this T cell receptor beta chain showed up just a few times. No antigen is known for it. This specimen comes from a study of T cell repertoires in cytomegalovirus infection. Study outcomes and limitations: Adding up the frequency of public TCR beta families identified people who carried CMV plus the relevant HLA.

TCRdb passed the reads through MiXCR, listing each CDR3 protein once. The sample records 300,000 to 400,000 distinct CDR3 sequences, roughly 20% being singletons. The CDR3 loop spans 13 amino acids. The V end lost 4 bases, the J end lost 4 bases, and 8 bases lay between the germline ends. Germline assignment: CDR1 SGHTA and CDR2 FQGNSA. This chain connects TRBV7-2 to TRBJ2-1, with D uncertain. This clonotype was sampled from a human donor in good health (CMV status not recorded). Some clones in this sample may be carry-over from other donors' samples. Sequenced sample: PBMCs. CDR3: CASSSDLYNEQFF. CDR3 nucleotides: TGTGCCAGCAGCTCCGACTTATACAATGAGCAGTTCTTC.